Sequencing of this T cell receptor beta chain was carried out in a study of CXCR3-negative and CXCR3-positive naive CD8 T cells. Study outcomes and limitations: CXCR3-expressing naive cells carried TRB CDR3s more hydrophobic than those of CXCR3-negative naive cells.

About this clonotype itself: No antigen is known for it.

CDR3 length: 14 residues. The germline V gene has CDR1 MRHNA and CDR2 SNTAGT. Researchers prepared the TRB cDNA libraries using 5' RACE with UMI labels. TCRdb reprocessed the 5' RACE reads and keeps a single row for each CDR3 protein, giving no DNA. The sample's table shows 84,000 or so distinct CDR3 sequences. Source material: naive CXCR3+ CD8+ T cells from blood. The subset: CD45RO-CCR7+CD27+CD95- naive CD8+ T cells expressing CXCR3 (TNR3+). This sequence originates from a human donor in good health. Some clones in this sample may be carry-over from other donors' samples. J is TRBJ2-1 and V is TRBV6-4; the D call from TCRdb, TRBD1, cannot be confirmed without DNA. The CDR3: CASRQGHPYNEQFF.